This TCR beta chain was sequenced in a study of blood T cell repertoires in COVID-19. About the study: Sample material is recorded as cDNA or gDNA derived from T cells, B-cell-depleted T cells, or PBMCs.

Original processing methods: It was from reference gene primer amplification that nucleated cell counts were estimated. This table comes from immunoSEQ multiplex PCR, and its TCRdb copy is limited to in-frame clones, with some not included. V, J and clone size are those of that table, while D and trimming were read from the DNA. Counted here are 250,000 or so clones, roughly 81% occurring once; the ten biggest clones make up about 4%. CDR3 size: 15 residues. Trimming removed 0 bases from V and 5 bases from J, with 11 bases in between. Germline V lookup: CDR1 KGHSH, CDR2 LQKENI. V is TRBV18 and J is TRBJ1-3; weak D call: TRBD1 (6 bases). This sequence originates from a man aged 45-65 years with acute or convalescent COVID-19. Sequencing input: peripheral blood. The CDR3 sequence is CASSPPVQGRNTIYF. CDR3 sequence (DNA): TGTGCCAGCTCACCACCGGTCCAGGGGAGAAACACCATATATTTT.